A single T cell receptor (beta chain) is shown here with its context. Antigen unknown. The sample originates from a study of cytomegalovirus exposure and HLA in healthy donors. Overall study: Earlier, 150 million to 200 million T cells were analyzed, and some 120 million unique TCR beta sequences were found among them.

Primers for the PCR totalled 60 Vbeta and 13 Jbeta. The method was immunoSEQ multiplex PCR; TCRdb's version includes in-frame clones alone and lacks a portion of them. The data contain around 150,000 clones, 80% of them singletons. The CDR3 is 15 residues long. CDR1 is SGDLS, CDR2 YYNGEE, per germline. Unmatched junction bases numbered 3, after V lost 0 bases and J lost 3 bases. Study results and limitations: According to a later analysis, donors in an Asian-associated ancestry cluster reportedly had fewer N-insertions than the approximately 720-donor mean.

The J gene is TRBJ2-7, the V gene TRBV9; 10 nucleotides align to TRBD2. The sequence was obtained from a man between 25 and 39 years old in good health and CMV-seronegative. The source material was PBMCs. The CDR3 coding sequence is TGTGCCAGCAGCGTAGGAACTAGCGGGAACTACGAGCAGTACTTC. Amino acid sequence: CASSVGTSGNYEQYF.